This TCR beta chain came from a study of blood T cell repertoires in COVID-19 (dated by TCRdb to the early 2020s). Regarding the research as a whole: The collaborator samples originated in the United States, Italy and Spain and spanned the acute and convalescent phases of COVID-19. The prospective study material was composed of cDNA or gDNA derived from T cells, B-cell-depleted T cells, or PBMCs. Subjects who had been exposed to COVID-19, were actively infected with it, or had recovered from it provided the deeply sampled blood TCRbeta repertoires that made up the dataset. A freely available public database, intended as a resource for researchers studying the immune response to SARS-CoV-2, is where the repertoires were released. Samples came from the ongoing ImmuneRACE study (first 160 participants) plus 1,254 subjects from 6 global collaborators. Sample metadata almost always included a de-identified subject ID, COVID-19 status, age in years and sex. Where HLA class I and class II types were available, the types were taken from metadata supplied by the sample provider, not from assay-based typing. What the authors observed across the whole study: The amount of clinical and demographic metadata varied by source and participant and was provided uncurated.

The V and J ends are trimmed by 3 bases and 3 bases, leaving 11 bases between them. Per the germline V gene (reference sequence), DFQATT is the CDR1 and SNEGSKA is the CDR2. Spanning cysteine to phenylalanine, the CDR3 consists of 13 amino acids. The DNA shown is the 39-base CDR3, in frame from base 1. In regard to this clone: The target of this receptor is not known. No much larger clone exists at a distance of one base, and base qualities are not known.

TCRbeta CDR3 regions were amplified from genomic DNA by means of the immunoSEQ Assay, a bias-controlled multiplex PCR. The authors' analysis ran thus. Within the assay, amplification of reference gene primers was used to estimate how many nucleated cells each sample contained. To quantify the absolute abundance of each unique TCRbeta CDR3 rearrangement, sequence reads were collapsed and filtered. For each sample, productive Simpson clonality was calculated by taking the square root of Simpson's diversity index across productive rearrangements. Not all clones reach the TCRdb copy of this immuneACCESS table, which keeps in-frame sequences only. Checked studies attribute under half of the gap to unresolved V genes and leave the rest unexplained. Clone size and the V and J calls come from that table; the DNA yielded D and trimming. The sample yields tens of thousands of clones; 81% were counted once. Around 0.91% of the sample is taken by the ten largest.

Each collaborating institution followed its own protocols to collect whole blood in K2EDTA tubes. For TCRbeta analysis, collaborators shipped samples as frozen whole blood, isolated PBMCs, or DNA extracted from either of those sample types. This clonotype was sampled from a woman aged 65 to 85 with acute or convalescent COVID-19. The rearrangement joined TRBV20-1 to TRBJ1-2; TRBD1 is perhaps the D gene, given 5 matching bases. Sequencing was done on a sample of peripheral blood. This receptor has the CDR3 CSASRGEDYGYTF. The sequence in DNA is TGCAGTGCTAGTAGGGGCGAGGACTATGGCTACACCTTC.